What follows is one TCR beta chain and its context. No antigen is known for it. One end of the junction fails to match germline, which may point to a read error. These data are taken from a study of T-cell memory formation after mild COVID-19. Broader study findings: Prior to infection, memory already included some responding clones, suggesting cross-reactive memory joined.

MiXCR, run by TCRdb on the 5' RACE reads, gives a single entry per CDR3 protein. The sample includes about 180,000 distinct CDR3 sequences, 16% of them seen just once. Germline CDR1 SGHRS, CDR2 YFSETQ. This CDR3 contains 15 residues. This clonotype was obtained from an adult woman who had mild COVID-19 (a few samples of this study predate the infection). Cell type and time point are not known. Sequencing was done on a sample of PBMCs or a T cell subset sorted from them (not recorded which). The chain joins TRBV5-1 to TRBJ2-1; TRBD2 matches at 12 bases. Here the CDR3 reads CASSQLAGGYNDQFF. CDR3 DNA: TGCGCCAGCAGCCAACTAGCGGGGGGCTACAATGATCAGTTCTTC.